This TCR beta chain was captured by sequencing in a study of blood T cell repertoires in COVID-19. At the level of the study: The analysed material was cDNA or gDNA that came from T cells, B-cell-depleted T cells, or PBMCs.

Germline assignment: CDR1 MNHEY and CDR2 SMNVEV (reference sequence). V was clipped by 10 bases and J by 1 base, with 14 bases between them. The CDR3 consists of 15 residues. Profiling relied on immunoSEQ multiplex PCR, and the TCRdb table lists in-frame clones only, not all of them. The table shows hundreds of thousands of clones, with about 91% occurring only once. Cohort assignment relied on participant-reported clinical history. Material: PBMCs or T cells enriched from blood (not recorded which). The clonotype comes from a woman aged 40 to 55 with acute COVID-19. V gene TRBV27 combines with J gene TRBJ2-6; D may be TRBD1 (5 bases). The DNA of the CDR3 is TGTGCCACTTCAACACCAGGGTCTGGGGCCAACGTCCTGACTTTC. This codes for CATSTPGSGANVLTF.